One and the same sample provided the 3 T cell receptor beta chains below, sequenced in a study of identical twins. MiXCR, run by TCRdb on the 5' RACE reads, gives a single entry per CDR3 protein. Of approximately 680,000 distinct CDR3 sequences listed, about 7% were seen once; the top ten hold 1.5% to 2%. These data also featured in a second study, about yellow fever vaccine responses in identical twins.

Sequencing was carried out using PBMCs. The receptors originated from a woman between 18 and 29 years old in good health.

This clonotype came up a few times. The chain is built from TRBV5-6 and TRBJ2-1, with a tentative D call TRBD1 (6 bases). The germline V gene encodes CDR1 SGHDT and CDR2 YYEEEE. CDR3 length: 12 residues. Trimming left V 4 bases short and J 8 bases short, with 10 bases between. The CDR3 DNA sequence: TGTGCCAGCAGCCTACAGGGAGATGAGCAGTTCTTC. As protein: CASSLQGDEQFF.

The chain links TRBV6-2 or TRBV6-3 to TRBJ2-3; D might be TRBD2 (6 bases). This CDR3 contains 15 residues. Germline CDR1 is MNHEY and CDR2 is SVGEGT. The germline V and J ends were trimmed by 10 bases and 5 bases, with 22 bases remaining between them. CDR3 in DNA: TGTGCCACCTTGACCGGGACTCGGATGTTAGATACGCAGTATTTT. Translating it yields CATLTGTRMLDTQYF.

This clonotype showed up just a few times. This rearrangement joins TRBV18 to TRBJ2-2; D assignment may be TRBD1 or TRBD2 (6 bases each). Trimming removed 2 bases from V and 4 bases from J, with 14 bases in between. The CDR3 consists of 16 residues. Germline loops: CDR1 KGHSH, CDR2 LQKENI. CDR3 sequence: CASSPYSQGGTGELFF. CDR3 bases: TGTGCCAGCTCACCATACTCACAGGGAGGCACCGGGGAGCTGTTTTTT.